The entry below gives a single T cell receptor (beta chain) sequence along with its context. Antigen: not known. An end of the junction does not agree with germline; a read error may underlie this. These data belong to a study of response to subunit inactivated influenza vaccine. Study outcomes and limitations: Authors suggested that a seasonal influenza vaccination recruits few new T cells each time.

TCRdb re-analysed the RT-PCR reads in MiXCR, keeping a single row per CDR3 protein. The sample has approximately 500,000 distinct CDR3 sequences; roughly 15% are singletons. Germline CDR1 reads MNHEY; CDR2 reads SVGEGT. This CDR3 region has 17 residues. The chain joins TRBV6-2 or TRBV6-3 to TRBJ1-5; TRBD1 matches at 8 bases. Material: PBMCs from blood, obtained approximately 13 days after vaccination. The TCR sequence derives from a man aged 45-60 years who received an inactivated influenza vaccine. The CDR3 DNA is TGTGTCAGCAGTTACTCGACTGGACAGGGAGGATATCAGCCCCAGCATTTT. This encodes CVSSYSTGQGGYQPQHF.